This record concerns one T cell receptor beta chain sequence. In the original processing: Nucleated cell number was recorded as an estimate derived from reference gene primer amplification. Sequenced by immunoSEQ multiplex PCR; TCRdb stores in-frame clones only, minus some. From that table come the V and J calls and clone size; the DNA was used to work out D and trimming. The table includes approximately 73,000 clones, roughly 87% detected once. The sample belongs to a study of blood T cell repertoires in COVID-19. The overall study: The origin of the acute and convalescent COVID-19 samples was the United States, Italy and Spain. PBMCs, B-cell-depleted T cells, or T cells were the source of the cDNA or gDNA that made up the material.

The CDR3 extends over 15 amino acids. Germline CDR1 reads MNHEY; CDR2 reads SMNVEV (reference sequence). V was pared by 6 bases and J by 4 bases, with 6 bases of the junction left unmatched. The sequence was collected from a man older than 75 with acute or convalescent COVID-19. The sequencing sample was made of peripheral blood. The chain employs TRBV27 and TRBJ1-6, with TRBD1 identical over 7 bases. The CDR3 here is CASRFGTDYNSPLHF. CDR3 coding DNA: TGTGCCAGCAGATTCGGGACAGATTATAATTCACCCCTCCACTTT.